This record covers a single TCR beta chain. One heparinised draw, averaging around 120 mL, was taken per donor. Trimming left V 2 bases short and J 5 bases short, with 13 bases between. Germline CDR1 and CDR2: MDHEN and SYDVKM. The CDR3 is 15 residues long. The data originate from a study of beta chain features in type 1 diabetes. Study context: In all, approximately 100,000,000 sorted cells from all samples were analyzed.

Every bit of the isolated RNA underwent reverse transcription, so sequencing read expressed TCRB transcripts. The protocol was immunoSEQ multiplex PCR, while the TCRdb copy is restricted to in-frame clones and leaves out a portion. The sample records more than 350,000 clones, about 10% being singletons. The sequenced sample consisted of naive CD4+ T cells from blood. The clonotype was recovered from a woman aged 18-30 years in good health. The rearrangement links TRBV28 to TRBJ1-5, with D possibly being TRBD1 (6 bases). The CDR3 sequence: CASSLRGAGDQPQHF. CDR3 sequence (DNA): TGTGCCAGCAGTTTACGGGGGGCTGGGGATCAGCCCCAGCATTTT.